A single sample gave rise to the 5 T cell receptor beta chains below, sequenced in a study of cytomegalovirus exposure and HLA in healthy donors (dated by TCRdb to 2016 to 2017). Libraries were built with the immunoSEQ multiplex PCR assay. For the multiplex PCR, a mixture combining 60 forward primers for TCR Vbeta segments and 13 reverse primers for TCR Jbeta segments was used. TCRdb re-hosts the immuneACCESS table, in-frame sequences only. Its copies lack some clones; in the studies checked, an unresolved V gene accounts for under half of them, and the cause for the rest is not known. The sample table lists 150,000 to 200,000 clones, around 80% of them with a count of one. Less than 3% of the sample comes from the top ten. Sequenced input: PBMCs. All receptors derive from a female donor in good health and CMV-seronegative.

This chain links TRBV7-6 with TRBJ2-2, with 9 nucleotides matching TRBD2. V was pared by 5 bases and J by 4 bases, with 8 bases of the junction left unmatched. The CDR3 is 16 amino acids. CDR1 is SGHVS and CDR2 is FNYEAQ in the germline V gene. The CDR3 loop is CASSPRTSETTGELFF. The CDR3 coding sequence is TGTGCCAGCAGCCCTCGGACTAGCGAGACCACCGGGGAGCTGTTTTTT.

The sample holds a few counts of this clone. This chain links TRBV10-3 with TRBJ1-2; 7 nucleotides match TRBD1. This CDR3 comprises 17 residues. CDR1 and CDR2 from the germline V gene are ENHRY and SYGVKD. J was trimmed by 0 bases and V by 7 bases; bases with no gene match: 14. The CDR3 nucleotides are TGTGCCATCAATAAGGGGGGACAGTTTTTAGCTAACTATGGCTACACCTTC. Protein: CAINKGGQFLANYGYTF.

This sequence joins TRBV19 and TRBJ2-7; TRBD2 matches 9 bases. V dropped 3 bases and J dropped 2; count of bases not matched to a gene: 8. Germline CDR1 is LNHDA and CDR2 is SQIVND (reference sequence). This CDR3 has 16 residues. The CDR3 reads CASSISLAGRAYEQYF. In DNA, the CDR3 is TGTGCCAGTAGTATCTCCCTAGCGGGAAGGGCCTACGAGCAGTACTTC.

The rearrangement links TRBV4-3 to TRBJ1-2, with D possibly matching TRBD1 (6 bases). Looked up from germline, CDR1 is LGHNA and CDR2 is YSLEER. This CDR3 comprises 15 residues. Trimming took 0 bases from V and 8 from J, leaving 16 bases between them. The CDR3 sequence: CASSQDHQGPTGYTF. CDR3 DNA sequence: TGCGCCAGCAGCCAAGATCATCAGGGGCCGACGGGCTACACCTTC.

V and J are TRBV11-3 and TRBJ2-7; 10 nucleotides align to TRBD1. The CDR3 loop spans 13 amino acids. Trimming at V came to 5 bases and at J to 6 bases, leaving 4 bases not matched to a gene. Germline-derived CDR1 and CDR2 are SGHNT and YENEEA. The CDR3 DNA sequence: TGTGCCAGCAGCCTTGGACAGGGGGGCGAGCAGTACTTC. Its protein is CASSLGQGGEQYF.